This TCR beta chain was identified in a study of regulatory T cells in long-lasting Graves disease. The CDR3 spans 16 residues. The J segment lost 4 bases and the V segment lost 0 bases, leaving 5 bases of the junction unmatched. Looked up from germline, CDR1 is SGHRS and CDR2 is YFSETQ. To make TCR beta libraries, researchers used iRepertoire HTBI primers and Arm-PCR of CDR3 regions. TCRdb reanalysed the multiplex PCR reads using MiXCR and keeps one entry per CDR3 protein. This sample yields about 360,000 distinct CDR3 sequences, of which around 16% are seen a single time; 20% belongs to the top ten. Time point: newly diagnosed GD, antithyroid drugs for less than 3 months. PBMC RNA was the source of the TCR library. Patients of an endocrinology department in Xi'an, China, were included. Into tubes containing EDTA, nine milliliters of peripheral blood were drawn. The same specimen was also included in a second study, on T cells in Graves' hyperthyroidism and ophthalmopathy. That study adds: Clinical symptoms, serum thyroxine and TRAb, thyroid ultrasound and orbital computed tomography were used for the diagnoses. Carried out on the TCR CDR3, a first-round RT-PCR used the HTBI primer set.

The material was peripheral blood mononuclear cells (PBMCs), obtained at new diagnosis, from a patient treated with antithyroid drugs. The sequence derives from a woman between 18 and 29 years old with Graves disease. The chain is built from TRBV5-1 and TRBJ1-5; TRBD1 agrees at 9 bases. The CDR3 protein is CASSLAPGTGNQPQHF. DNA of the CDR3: TGCGCCAGCAGCTTGGCCCCAGGGACAGGGAATCAGCCCCAGCATTTT.